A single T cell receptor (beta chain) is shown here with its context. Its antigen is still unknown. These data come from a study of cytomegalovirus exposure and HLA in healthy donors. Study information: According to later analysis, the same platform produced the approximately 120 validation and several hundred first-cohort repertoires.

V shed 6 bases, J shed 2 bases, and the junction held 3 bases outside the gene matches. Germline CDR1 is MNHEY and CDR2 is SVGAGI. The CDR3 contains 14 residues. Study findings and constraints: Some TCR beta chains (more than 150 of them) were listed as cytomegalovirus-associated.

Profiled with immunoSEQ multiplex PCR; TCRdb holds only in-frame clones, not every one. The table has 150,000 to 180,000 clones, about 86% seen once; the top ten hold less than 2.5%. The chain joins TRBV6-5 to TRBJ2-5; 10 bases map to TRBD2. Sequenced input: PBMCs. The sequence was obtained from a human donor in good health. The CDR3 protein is CASRSSGSQETQYF. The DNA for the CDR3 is TGTGCCAGCAGGTCTAGCGGGAGTCAAGAGACCCAGTACTTC.